Presented here are 25 T cell receptor beta chains from one specimen sequenced in a study of identical twins. A single record per CDR3 protein comes from TCRdb applying MiXCR to the 5' RACE reads. The sample yields around 960,000 distinct CDR3 sequences, roughly an eighth seen once. The data were also submitted as part of a second study, on yellow fever vaccine responses in identical twins.

The sequencing input was PBMCs. These receptors originate from a woman between 18 and 29 years old in good health.

Only a few counts were recorded for this clonotype. CDR3 protein: CASRFDRSGNTEAFF. CDR3 coding DNA: TGTGCCAGCAGATTCGACAGAAGCGGGAACACTGAAGCTTTCTTT. The rearrangement links TRBV6-1 to TRBJ1-1; D perhaps matches TRBD1 (5 bases). The CDR3 sequence is 15 residues long. Trimming took off 6 bases at V and 1 base at J, with 15 bases between the two ends. Germline loops: CDR1 MNHNS, CDR2 SASEGT.

This chain joins TRBV9 and TRBJ1-3, with 7 bases matching TRBD1. From germline, CDR1 is SGDLS and CDR2 YYNGEE. Trimming at V came to 0 bases and at J to 0 bases, leaving 0 bases not matched to a gene. The CDR3 has 15 amino acids. CDR3 DNA: TGTGCCAGCAGCGTAGGGGACAGCTCTGGAAACACCATATATTTT. Translating it yields CASSVGDSSGNTIYF. Complete variable domain (other parts from reference TRBV9 and TRBJ1-3): DSGVTQTPKHLITATGQRVTLRCSPRSGDLSVYWYQQSLDQGLQFLIQYYNGEERAKGNILERFSAQQFPDLHSELNLSSLELGDSALYFCASSVGDSSGNTIYFGEGSWLTVV.

The gene calls are TRBV11-2 and TRBJ2-1; D gene ambiguous. The CDR3 covers 17 residues. V gave up 3 bases and J gave up 0 bases, with 15 bases separating them. CDR1 is SGHAT, CDR2 FQNNGV, per germline. CDR3 residues: CASSFFKLAFSYNEQFF. CDR3 DNA sequence: TGTGCCAGCAGCTTCTTCAAACTCGCCTTCTCCTACAATGAGCAGTTCTTC.

V and J are TRBV10-3 and TRBJ1-2, with 10 bases fitting TRBD1. The CDR3 has 12 amino acids. The V gene end was trimmed by 8 bases and the J gene end by 9 bases; junction bases not matched to a gene: 6. Germline-derived CDR1 and CDR2 are ENHRY and SYGVKD. CDR3 DNA: TGTGCCATCGATTCGGACAGGGGGAGCTACACCTTC. Its translation is CAIDSDRGSYTF.

This clonotype occurred a few times. The V and J genes are TRBV11-3 and TRBJ2-1; D is uncertain. The CDR3 contains 12 residues. In germline, CDR1 is SGHNT, CDR2 YENEEA. Trimming cost V 1 base and J 8 bases, with 6 bases left between them. The CDR3 region has the DNA TGTGCCAGCAGCTTAGCGTTCCATGAGCAGTTCTTC. It translates to CASSLAFHEQFF.

The CDR3 sequence: CASSEARESSYNEQFF. CDR3 in DNA: TGTGCCAGCAGTGAAGCGCGGGAAAGCTCCTACAATGAGCAGTTCTTC. The chain joins TRBV6-1 to TRBJ2-1, with D perhaps TRBD2 (6 bases). CDR3 length equals 16 residues. Per germline, CDR1 MNHNS and CDR2 SASEGT. The V gene lost 0 bases and the J gene lost 0 bases, with 9 bases spanning the gap.

This clonotype was seen many times. The chain has TRBV11-2 and TRBJ2-1; maybe TRBD2 (6 bases). The CDR3 runs 13 residues. Trimming removed 1 base from V and 7 bases from J, with 8 bases in between. In germline, CDR1 is SGHAT, CDR2 FQNNGV. The CDR3 DNA follows: TGTGCCAGCAGCTTAGCTGCGGGAAATGAGCAGTTCTTC. It yields the protein CASSLAAGNEQFF.

This clonotype has ten or more counts. This chain joins TRBV6-5 and TRBJ2-6; no clear D. The germline V and J ends were trimmed by 2 bases and 0 bases, with 2 bases remaining between them. The CDR3 length is 14 residues. Germline loops: CDR1 MNHEY, CDR2 SVGAGI. CDR3 residues: CASSYSSGANVLTF. The CDR3 region has the DNA TGTGCCAGCAGTTACAGCTCTGGGGCCAACGTCCTGACTTTC.

The rearrangement uses TRBV7-9 and TRBJ1-4, with 9 bases aligning to TRBD1. Germline V lookup: CDR1 SEHNR, CDR2 FQNEAQ (reference sequence). The V and J ends lost 6 bases and 6 bases, in that order; junction bases with no gene match: 8. CDR3 length equals 15 residues. CDR3: CASSPTRDRDEKLFF. The CDR3 nucleotides are TGTGCCAGCAGTCCAACCCGGGACAGGGATGAAAAACTGTTTTTT.

The gene calls are TRBV20-1 and TRBJ2-3; weak D call: TRBD2 (5 bases). The CDR3 contains 17 residues. Germline V gives CDR1 DFQATT, CDR2 SNEGSKA (reference sequence). Trimming removed 0 bases at V and 3 bases at J, with 19 bases between. CDR3 DNA: TGCAGTGCTAGAGATATTCAAGGAGCGGTTTTGACAGATACGCAGTATTTT. This translates into CSARDIQGAVLTDTQYF.

This clonotype was counted at least ten times. The J gene is TRBJ2-4, the V gene TRBV15; 8 bases line up with TRBD2. With V trimmed by 0 bases and J by 6 bases, 4 bases remained unmatched. CDR1 and CDR2 (germline): LNHNV, YYDKDF (reference sequence). The CDR3 runs to 15 residues. The CDR3 spells CATSRDYTSGNIQYF. The CDR3 nucleotides read TGTGCCACCAGCAGAGATTATACTAGCGGAAACATTCAGTACTTC.

This clonotype was seen a handful of times. Written as DNA, the CDR3 is TGTGCCAGCCAAGACGGGGATTTTGGCTACACCTTC. Its translation: CASQDGDFGYTF. The V and J genes are TRBV28 and TRBJ1-2; D is unclear. CDR1 is MDHEN, CDR2 SYDVKM, per germline. Trimming removed 8 bases from V and 7 bases from J, with 14 bases in between. This CDR3 has 12 amino acids.

This clonotype was detected only a few times. The chain has TRBV6-6 and TRBJ2-7, with D maybe TRBD1 (5 bases). V was shortened by 6 bases and J by 2 bases, with 8 bases between the two germline ends. From germline, CDR1 is MNHNY and CDR2 SVGAGI (reference sequence). The CDR3 has 12 amino acids. This CDR3 is CASRGQAYEQYF. For the CDR3, the DNA is TGTGCCAGCAGAGGACAAGCCTACGAGCAGTACTTC.

This clonotype has only a few counts. This rearrangement joins TRBV10-2 to TRBJ2-5; TRBD2 is a possible D gene (6 bases). The CDR3 spans 15 residues. Trimming took off 8 bases at V and 3 bases at J, with 19 bases between the two ends. Germline CDR1 and CDR2: WSHSY and SAAADI. This CDR3 is CASGTLGTPKETQYF. In DNA form, the CDR3 reads TGCGCCAGCGGGACTCTGGGGACGCCCAAAGAGACCCAGTACTTC.

This clonotype was observed a handful of times. The CDR3 DNA is TGTGCCAGCTCACCACTTTTGGGTGAAAAACTGTTTTTT. Translated, it gives CASSPLLGEKLFF. V and J are TRBV18 and TRBJ1-4; the D is unclear. The CDR3 covers 13 residues. Per germline, CDR1 KGHSH and CDR2 LQKENI. With 1 base removed from V and 7 bases from J, the gap between germline ends came to 7 bases.

This clonotype was detected only a few times. V usage is TRBV2 and J usage is TRBJ2-7; 7 bases agree with TRBD2. V gave up 3 bases and J gave up 7 bases; unmatched junction bases: 0. This CDR3 is 11 amino acids long. The germline CDR1 and CDR2 sequences are SNHLY and FYNNEI. CDR3 loop: CASSEGGEQYV. The CDR3 bases are TGTGCCAGCAGTGAGGGAGGGGAGCAGTACGTC.

J is TRBJ2-1 and V is TRBV9; D is unclear. The germline V gene has CDR1 SGDLS and CDR2 YYNGEE. Between the trimmed V and J ends, which lost 0 bases and 1 base, there was a span of 11 bases. This CDR3 has 16 residues. CDR3 coding DNA: TGTGCCAGCAGCGTAGTCCCGATAGAGTCCTACAATGAGCAGTTCTTC. Residues: CASSVVPIESYNEQFF.

This clonotype showed up just a few times. The V and J genes are TRBV5-1 and TRBJ1-1, with D tentatively TRBD1 (5 bases). The CDR3 spans 14 residues. Trimming removed 5 bases at V and 5 bases at J, with 16 bases between. Germline V CDR1 and CDR2: SGHRS, YFSETQ. CDR3 loop: CASRLSYQGTEAFF. The CDR3 DNA is TGCGCCAGCAGACTCTCCTACCAGGGTACTGAAGCTTTCTTT.

The J gene is TRBJ2-2, the V gene TRBV5-1; weak D call: TRBD1 (6 bases). CDR1 and CDR2 (germline): SGHRS, YFSETQ. The CDR3 is 15 residues long. The V and J ends lost 1 base and 0 bases respectively, with 7 bases between them. CDR3 sequence reads: CASSLWGPNTGELFF. The CDR3 DNA sequence: TGCGCCAGCAGCTTGTGGGGGCCGAACACCGGGGAGCTGTTTTTT. The full variable domain, rest sourced from reference TRBV5-1 and TRBJ2-2, is KAGVTQTPRYLIKTRGQQVTLSCSPISGHRSVSWYQQTPGQGLQFLFEYFSETQRNKGNFPGRFSGRQFSNSRSEMNVSTLELGDSALYLCASSLWGPNTGELFFGEGSRLTVL.

This clonotype was recorded at least ten times. The genes are TRBV3-1 and TRBJ1-6; D unclear. This CDR3 has 13 residues. V was pared by 2 bases and J by 10 bases, with 9 bases between. CDR1 and CDR2 from the germline V gene are LGHDT and YNNKEL (reference sequence). The CDR3 loop reads CASSQSRSSPLHF. CDR3 nucleotides: TGTGCCAGCAGCCAATCCAGGAGCTCACCCCTCCACTTT.

At least ten counts were recorded for this clonotype. V usage is TRBV12-3 or TRBV12-4 and J usage is TRBJ1-5; maybe TRBD1 (6 bases). The ends were cut back, 5 bases at V and 7 bases at J, with 12 bases in the middle. The CDR3 totals 13 residues. The CDR3 here is CASSTGSGQPQHF. In DNA, the CDR3 is TGTGCCAGCAGTACAGGGTCCGGGCAGCCCCAGCATTTT.

This clonotype has ten or more counts. The chain has TRBV7-8 and TRBJ2-2, with 10 nucleotides matching TRBD1. The CDR3 totals 15 residues. The junction had 6 bases not matched to a gene; V was cut back by 5 bases and J by 6 bases. Per germline, CDR1 SGHVS and CDR2 FQNEAQ. As DNA, the CDR3 is TGTGCCAGCAGCCTTCGACAGGGGGCGTCCGGGGAGCTGTTTTTT. This encodes CASSLRQGASGELFF.

This chain joins TRBV15 and TRBJ1-1; TRBD1 matches 7 bases. The V and J ends lost 1 base and 8 bases, in that order; junction bases with no gene match: 7. Germline V gives CDR1 LNHNV, CDR2 YYDKDF (reference sequence). The CDR3 is made up of 14 amino acids. CDR3 region: CATSRATGKEEAFF. CDR3 nucleotides: TGTGCCACCAGCAGAGCGACAGGGAAAGAAGAAGCTTTCTTT. The full variable domain, rest sourced from reference TRBV15 and TRBJ1-1, is DAMVIQNPRYQVTQFGKPVTLSCSQTLNHNVMYWYQQKSSQAPKLLFHYYDKDFNNEADTPDNFQSRRPNTSFCFLDIRSPGLGDTAMYLCATSRATGKEEAFFGQGTRLTVV.

The genes are TRBV3-1 and TRBJ2-1, with 7 bases identical to TRBD2. CDR3 size: 15 residues. Looked up from germline, CDR1 is LGHDT and CDR2 is YNNKEL (reference sequence). V dropped 5 bases and J dropped 4; count of bases not matched to a gene: 8. CDR3 residues: CASSGTSASYNEQFF. The CDR3 region has the DNA TGTGCCAGCAGCGGAACTAGCGCGAGTTACAATGAGCAGTTCTTC.

This clonotype showed up just a few times. This rearrangement joins TRBV10-3 to TRBJ2-1; D is tentatively TRBD1 or TRBD2 (6 bases each). Germline lookup yields CDR1 ENHRY and CDR2 SYGVKD. The CDR3 spans 19 residues. Trimming left V 0 bases short and J 0 bases short, with 18 bases between. The CDR3 DNA is TGTGCCATCAGTGAGTCGTCGGGGGCGGGCGCTTACTCCTACAATGAGCAGTTCTTC. Its translation: CAISESSGAGAYSYNEQFF.